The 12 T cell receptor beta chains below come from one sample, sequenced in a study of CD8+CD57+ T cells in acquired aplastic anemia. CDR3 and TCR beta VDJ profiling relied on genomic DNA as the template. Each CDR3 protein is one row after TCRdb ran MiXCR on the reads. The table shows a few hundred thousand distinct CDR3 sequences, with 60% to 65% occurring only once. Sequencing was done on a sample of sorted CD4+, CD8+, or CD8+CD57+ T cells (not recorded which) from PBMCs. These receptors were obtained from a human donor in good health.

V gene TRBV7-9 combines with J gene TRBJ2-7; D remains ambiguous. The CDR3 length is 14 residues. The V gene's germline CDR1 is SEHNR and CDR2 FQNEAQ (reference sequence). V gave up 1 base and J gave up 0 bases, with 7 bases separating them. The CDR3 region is CASSLGLDSYEQYF. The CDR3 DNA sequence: TGTGCCAGCAGCTTAGGGCTAGACTCCTACGAGCAGTACTTC.

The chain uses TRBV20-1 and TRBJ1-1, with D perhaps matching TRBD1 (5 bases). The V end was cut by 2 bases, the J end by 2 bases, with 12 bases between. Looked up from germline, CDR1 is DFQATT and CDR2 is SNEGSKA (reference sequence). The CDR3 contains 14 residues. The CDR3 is CSARQTASNTEAFF. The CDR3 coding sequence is TGCAGTGCTAGACAGACAGCTTCTAACACTGAAGCTTTCTTT.

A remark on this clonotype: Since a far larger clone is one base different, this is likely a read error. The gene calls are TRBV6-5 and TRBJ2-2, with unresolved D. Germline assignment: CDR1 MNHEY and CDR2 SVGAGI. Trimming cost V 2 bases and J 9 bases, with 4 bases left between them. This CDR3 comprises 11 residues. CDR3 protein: CASSYGRELFF. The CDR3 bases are TGTGCCAGCAGTTACGGCAGGGAGCTGTTTTTT.

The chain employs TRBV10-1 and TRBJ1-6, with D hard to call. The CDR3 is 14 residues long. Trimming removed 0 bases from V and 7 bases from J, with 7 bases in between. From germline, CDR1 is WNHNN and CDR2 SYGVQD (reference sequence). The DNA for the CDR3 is TGCGCCAGCAGTGAGTCAGGGATAAATTCACCCCTCCACTTT. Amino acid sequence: CASSESGINSPLHF.

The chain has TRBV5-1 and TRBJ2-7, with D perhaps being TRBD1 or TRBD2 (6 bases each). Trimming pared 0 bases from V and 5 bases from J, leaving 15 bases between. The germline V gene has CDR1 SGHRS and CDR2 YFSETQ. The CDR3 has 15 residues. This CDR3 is CASSLEGGRSDEQYF. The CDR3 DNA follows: TGCGCCAGCAGCTTGGAAGGGGGGAGGAGTGACGAGCAGTACTTC.

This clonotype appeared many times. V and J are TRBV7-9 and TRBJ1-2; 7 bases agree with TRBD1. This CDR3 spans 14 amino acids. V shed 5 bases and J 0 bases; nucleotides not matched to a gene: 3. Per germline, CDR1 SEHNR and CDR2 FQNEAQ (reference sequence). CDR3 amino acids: CASSGGGSNYGYTF. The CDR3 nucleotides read TGTGCCAGCAGCGGAGGGGGCTCTAACTATGGCTACACCTTC.

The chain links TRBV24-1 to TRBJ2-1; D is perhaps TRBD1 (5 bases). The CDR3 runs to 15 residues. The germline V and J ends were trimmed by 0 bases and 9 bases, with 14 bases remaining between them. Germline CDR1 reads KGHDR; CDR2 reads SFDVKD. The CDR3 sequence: CATSDLALGRGEQFF. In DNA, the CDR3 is TGTGCCACCAGTGATTTGGCGTTGGGGCGAGGTGAGCAGTTCTTC.

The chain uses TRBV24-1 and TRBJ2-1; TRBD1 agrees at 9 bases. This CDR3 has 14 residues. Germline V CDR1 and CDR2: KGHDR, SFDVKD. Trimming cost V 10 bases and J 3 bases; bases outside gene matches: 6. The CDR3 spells CATQQGAGYNEQFF. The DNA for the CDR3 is TGTGCCACTCAACAGGGGGCTGGCTACAATGAGCAGTTCTTC.

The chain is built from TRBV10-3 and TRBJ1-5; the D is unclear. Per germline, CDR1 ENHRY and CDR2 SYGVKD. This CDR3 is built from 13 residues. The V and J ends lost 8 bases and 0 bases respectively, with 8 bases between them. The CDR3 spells CAIAAVSNQPQHF. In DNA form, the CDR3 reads TGTGCCATCGCAGCGGTTAGCAATCAGCCCCAGCATTTT.

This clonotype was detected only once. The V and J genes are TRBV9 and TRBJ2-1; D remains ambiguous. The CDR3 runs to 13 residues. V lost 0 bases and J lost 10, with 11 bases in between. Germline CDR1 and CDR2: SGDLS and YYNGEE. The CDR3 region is CASSVGGSHEQFF. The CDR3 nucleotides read TGTGCCAGCAGCGTAGGAGGTAGCCACGAGCAGTTCTTC.

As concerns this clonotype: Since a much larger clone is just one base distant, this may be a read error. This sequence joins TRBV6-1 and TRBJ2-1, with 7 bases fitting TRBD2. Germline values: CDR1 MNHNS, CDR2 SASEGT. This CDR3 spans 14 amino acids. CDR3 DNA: TGTGCCAGCGGTGAAGGGAGGGGCTGGTATGAGCAGTTCTTC. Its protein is CASGEGRGWYEQFF.

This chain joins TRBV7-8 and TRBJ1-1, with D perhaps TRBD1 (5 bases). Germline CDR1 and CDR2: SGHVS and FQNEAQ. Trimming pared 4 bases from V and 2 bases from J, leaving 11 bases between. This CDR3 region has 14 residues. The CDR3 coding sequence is TGTGCCAGCAGCTGGGGACTTTCTAACACTGAAGCTTTCTTT. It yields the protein CASSWGLSNTEAFF.